This TCR beta chain was identified in a study of response to subunit inactivated influenza vaccine. V was pared by 6 bases and J by 0 bases, with 15 bases between. This CDR3 is built from 17 residues. Germline-derived CDR1 and CDR2 are MNHEY and SVGEGT. TCRdb reprocessed the RT-PCR reads via MiXCR and lists one record per CDR3 protein. The table lists fewer than 750,000 distinct CDR3 sequences, 14% of them singletons. The sample holds a few counts of this clonotype. This material consisted of PBMCs from blood, taken 12 days after vaccination. V gene TRBV6-2 or TRBV6-3 combines with J gene TRBJ1-6; D gene uncertain. The TCR was taken from a man aged 50-59 years who received an inactivated influenza vaccine. The chain's CDR3 is CASSYRPRISYNSPLHF. CDR3 coding DNA: TGTGCCAGCAGCTACCGCCCTCGGATCTCCTATAATTCACCCCTCCACTTT.